This note documents a single T cell receptor beta chain sequence. This entry is derived from a study of technical replicates of blood from several donors. V was clipped by 6 bases and J by 11 bases, with 20 bases between them. The CDR3 is made up of 15 amino acids. Per the germline V gene, CDR1 is LNHNV and CDR2 is YYDKDF (reference sequence). TCRdb keeps only in-frame clones here, not all; method: immunoSEQ multiplex PCR. The sample yields more than 90,000 clones, approximately 96% seen once. V usage is TRBV15 and J usage is TRBJ1-6; D possibly corresponds to TRBD1 (6 bases). The receptor's source is a human donor in good health. Sequences were obtained from T cells isolated from PBMCs. The CDR3 spells CATSAAIQGQAPLHF. The CDR3 DNA sequence: TGTGCCACCAGTGCTGCAATACAGGGTCAAGCACCCCTCCACTTT.